The 18 T cell receptor beta chains presented below share a single source sample, sequenced in a study of brain metastases from non-small cell lung cancer. Repertoires were generated with immunoSEQ multiplex PCR, while TCRdb's copy carries only in-frame clones and drops some. The table has roughly 4,900 clones, roughly 85% seen once. The sequencing input was primary lung tumor tissue. The origin of the receptors is a donor over 35 with non-small cell lung cancer.

The rearrangement links TRBV18 to TRBJ1-1, with D hard to call. V was clipped by 3 bases and J by 0 bases, with 11 bases between them. In germline, CDR1 is KGHSH, CDR2 LQKENI. The CDR3 spans 15 residues. CDR3 nucleotide sequence: TGTGCCAGCTCACCCCCTGGGAGGGTGAACACTGAAGCTTTCTTT. The encoded protein is CASSPPGRVNTEAFF.

This clone came up once. V and J are TRBV27 and TRBJ1-5; D unresolved. In germline, CDR1 is MNHEY, CDR2 SMNVEV (reference sequence). The CDR3 totals 13 residues. V shed 2 bases and J shed 5 bases, with 7 bases lying between them. The CDR3 nucleotides are TGTGCCAGCAGTTTAACCGTCCATCAGCCCCAGCATTTT. This gives the protein CASSLTVHQPQHF.

This chain joins TRBV25-1 and TRBJ1-6; the D gene is possibly TRBD1 (6 bases). CDR3 size: 14 residues. The ends were cut back, 6 bases at V and 5 bases at J, with 11 bases in the middle. The germline CDR1 and CDR2 sequences are MGHDK and SYGVNS. The DNA for the CDR3 is TGTGCCAGCAGCCGGACAGTTCATAATTCACCCCTCCACTTT. It yields the protein CASSRTVHNSPLHF.

The rearrangement links TRBV10-3 to TRBJ1-6, with 8 positions matching TRBD1. CDR3 size: 14 residues. Losses at the gene ends were 10 bases for V and 9 bases for J; bases not matched to a gene: 11. Looked up from germline, CDR1 is ENHRY and CDR2 is SYGVKD. The CDR3 DNA follows: TGTGCCACAAGGTTGGACAGGGACGGTTCACCCCTCCACTTT. This codes for CATRLDRDGSPLHF.

This chain joins TRBV3-1 (or the pseudogene TRBV3-2) and TRBJ2-7; no clear D. V dropped 1 base and J dropped 3 bases, with 10 bases sitting between them. This CDR3 spans 14 amino acids. The germline gives CDR1 LGHDT, CDR2 YNNKEL (reference sequence). The CDR3: CASSQGKYSYEQYF. The CDR3 coding sequence is TGTGCCAGCAGCCAAGGCAAGTATAGCTACGAGCAGTACTTC.

This rearrangement joins TRBV5-4 to TRBJ1-4; D may be TRBD1 (5 bases). The CDR3 runs 14 residues. Per germline, CDR1 SGHNT and CDR2 YYREEE (reference sequence). The V end lost 1 base, the J end lost 5 bases, and 9 bases lay between the germline ends. As DNA, the CDR3 is TGTGCCAGCAGCTTGCAGGGCTGGAATGAAAAACTGTTTTTT. This encodes CASSLQGWNEKLFF.

The V and J genes are TRBV19 and TRBJ1-6; no definite D call. Looked up from germline, CDR1 is LNHDA and CDR2 is SQIVND (reference sequence). The CDR3 totals 14 residues. V dropped 6 bases and J dropped 7 bases, with 13 bases sitting between them. In DNA, the CDR3 is TGTGCCAGTAGCCCCCGGGAGACCAATTCACCCCTCCACTTT. Translation: CASSPRETNSPLHF.

J is TRBJ1-4 and V is TRBV6-5; a possible D gene is TRBD1 (5 bases). The ends were cut back, 6 bases at V and 8 bases at J, with 13 bases in the middle. The CDR3 is made up of 13 amino acids. Germline V gives CDR1 MNHEY, CDR2 SVGAGI. The CDR3 region is CASSSRQREKLFF. The CDR3 DNA is TGTGCCAGCAGCTCAAGACAGAGGGAAAAACTGTTTTTT.

The V and J genes are TRBV28 and TRBJ1-6; 12 nucleotides line up with TRBD1. CDR3 size: 14 residues. With 7 bases clipped from V and 9 bases from J, the junction kept 4 bases outside the gene matches. The germline V gene encodes CDR1 MDHEN and CDR2 SYDVKM. For the CDR3, the DNA is TGTGCCAGCATGGGACAGGGGGCGAGTTCACCCCTCCACTTT. Protein: CASMGQGASSPLHF.

The V call is TRBV28, the J call TRBJ2-6; a possible D gene is TRBD1 (5 bases). CDR1 and CDR2 from the germline V gene are MDHEN and SYDVKM. This CDR3 is 16 amino acids long. Trimming took off 5 bases at V and 4 bases at J, with 15 bases between the two ends. This CDR3 reads CASSGEGAPGANVLTF. CDR3 bases: TGTGCCAGCAGTGGGGAAGGGGCGCCAGGGGCCAACGTCCTGACTTTC.

The rearrangement uses TRBV29-1 and TRBJ2-5; 7 nucleotides agree with TRBD2. There are 13 residues in the CDR3. Germline lookup yields CDR1 SQVTM and CDR2 ANQGSEA. V dropped 2 bases and J dropped 4; count of bases not matched to a gene: 4. CDR3 in amino acids: CSVETSVGETQYF. In DNA, the CDR3 is TGCAGCGTTGAAACTAGCGTGGGAGAGACCCAGTACTTC.

In regard to this clone: The identical CDR3 is also encoded by other nucleotide sequences in the sample. The rearrangement links TRBV10-3 to TRBJ2-6; D is uncertain. This CDR3 has 12 amino acids. CDR1 and CDR2 from the germline V gene are ENHRY and SYGVKD. The V and J ends lost 11 bases and 0 bases respectively, with 5 bases between them. CDR3 residues: CAANSGANVLTF. Here the CDR3 DNA reads TGTGCCGCGAACTCTGGGGCCAACGTCCTGACTTTC.

This chain joins TRBV11-2 and TRBJ2-1; D is ambiguous. Germline V lookup: CDR1 SGHAT, CDR2 FQNNGV. This CDR3 has 13 residues. Trimming removed 5 bases from V and 7 bases from J, with 12 bases in between. The CDR3 DNA sequence: TGTGCCAGCAGCCCTTTTGTATCGAATGAGCAGTTCTTC. Encoded protein: CASSPFVSNEQFF.

V is TRBV10-3 and J is TRBJ2-5; D may match TRBD1 or TRBD2 (5 bases each). Trimming shortened V by 5 bases and J by 1 base, and 8 bases separated the two germline ends. Per germline, CDR1 ENHRY and CDR2 SYGVKD. This CDR3 has 13 amino acids. Written as DNA, the CDR3 is TGTGCCATCAGTACCGGGACCCAAGAGACCCAGTACTTC. This translates into CAISTGTQETQYF.

As DNA, the CDR3 is TGTGCCATCAGTGAGTCCCCTCCTAGCGGGAGTCGGGATGAGCAGTTCTTC. Its protein is CAISESPPSGSRDEQFF. The J gene is TRBJ2-1, the V gene TRBV10-3; 10 bases match TRBD2. The CDR3 runs 17 residues. Unmatched junction bases numbered 10, after V lost 0 bases and J lost 8 bases. Germline V gene data show CDR1 as ENHRY and CDR2 as SYGVKD.

The sample holds one count of this clone. One end of the junction is discordant with germline, which a read error may explain. The gene calls are TRBV29-1 and TRBJ1-2, with 7 bases fitting TRBD1. The germline V gene has CDR1 SQVTM and CDR2 ANQGSEA. The length of the CDR3 is 14 residues. In DNA form, the CDR3 reads TGCAGCGCCCATACAGGGGCCCAAGACTATGGCTACATCTTC. Translating gives CSAHTGAQDYGYIF. The full variable domain, its missing parts supplied by reference TRBV29-1 and TRBJ1-2, is SAVISQKPSRDICQRGTSLTIQCQVDSQVTMMFWYRQQPGQSLTLIATANQGSEATYESGFVIDKFPISRPNLTFSTLTVSNMSPEDSSIYLCSAHTGAQDYGYIFGSGTRLTVV.

This sequence joins TRBV9 and TRBJ2-2; D is ambiguous. V was clipped by 3 bases and J by 6 bases, with 12 bases between them. The CDR3 runs to 14 residues. The germline V gene has CDR1 SGDLS and CDR2 YYNGEE. The CDR3, as DNA: TGTGCCAGCAGCGGCGGTTCTAGGGCCGGGGAGCTGTTTTTT. This encodes CASSGGSRAGELFF.

The chain combines TRBV27 with TRBJ2-2, with D maybe TRBD2 (6 bases). Trimming removed 6 bases at V and 5 bases at J, with 16 bases between. CDR1 is MNHEY and CDR2 is SMNVEV in the germline V gene (reference sequence). The CDR3 is made up of 15 amino acids. The CDR3 nucleotides read TGTGCCAGCAGGACGGGCGCGGGGTATACCGGGGAGCTGTTTTTT. This gives the protein CASRTGAGYTGELFF.